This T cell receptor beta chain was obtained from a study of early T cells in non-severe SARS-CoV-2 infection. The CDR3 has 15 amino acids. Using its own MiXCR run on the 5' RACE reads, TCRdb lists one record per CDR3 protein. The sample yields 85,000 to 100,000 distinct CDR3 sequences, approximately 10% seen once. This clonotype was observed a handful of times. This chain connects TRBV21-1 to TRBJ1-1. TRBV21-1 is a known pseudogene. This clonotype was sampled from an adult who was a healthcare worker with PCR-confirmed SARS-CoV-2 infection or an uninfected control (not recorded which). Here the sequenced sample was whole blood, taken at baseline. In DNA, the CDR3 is TGTGCCAGCAGCAACGGCAGGTCGGTGAACACTGAAGCTTTCTTT. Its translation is CASSNGRSVNTEAFF.